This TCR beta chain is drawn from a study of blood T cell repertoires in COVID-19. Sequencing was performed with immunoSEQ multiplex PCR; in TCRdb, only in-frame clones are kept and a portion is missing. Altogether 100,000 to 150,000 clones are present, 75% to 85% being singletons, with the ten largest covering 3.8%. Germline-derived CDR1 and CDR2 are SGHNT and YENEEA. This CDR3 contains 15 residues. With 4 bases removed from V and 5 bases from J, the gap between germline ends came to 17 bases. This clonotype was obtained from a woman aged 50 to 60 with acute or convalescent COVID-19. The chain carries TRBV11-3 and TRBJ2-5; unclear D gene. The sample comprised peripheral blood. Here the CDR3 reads CASSSPREDGETQYF. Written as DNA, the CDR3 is TGTGCCAGCAGCTCTCCTCGTGAGGATGGGGAGACCCAGTACTTC.